The 20 T cell receptor beta chains presented below share a single source sample, sequenced in a study of cytomegalovirus exposure and HLA in healthy donors. 13 Jbeta primers and 60 Vbeta primers were used for the PCR. Produced via immunoSEQ multiplex PCR; TCRdb's table is partial and in-frame only. This table has 200,000 or so clones, 84% appearing once. Sequencing input: PBMCs. These receptors originate from a boy aged 5-17 years in good health and CMV-seronegative.

The gene calls are TRBV7-8 and TRBJ1-6; D might be TRBD1 (5 bases). CDR1 and CDR2 from the germline V gene are SGHVS and FQNEAQ. This CDR3 is built from 17 residues. Trimming removed 3 bases from V and 0 bases from J, with 12 bases in between. The CDR3 spells CASSFRQPSSYNSPLHF. DNA of the CDR3: TGTGCCAGCAGCTTTAGACAGCCCAGCTCCTATAATTCACCCCTCCACTTT. The full variable domain, rest sourced from reference TRBV7-8 and TRBJ1-6, is GAGVSQSPRYKVAKRGQDVALRCDPISGHVSLFWYQQALGQGPEFLTYFQNEAQLDKSGLPSDRFFAERPEGSVSTLKIQRTQQEDSAVYLCASSFRQPSSYNSPLHFGNGTRLTVT.

V and J are TRBV15 and TRBJ1-2, with 9 bases that match TRBD1. The germline V gene encodes CDR1 LNHNV and CDR2 YYDKDF (reference sequence). V gave up 4 bases and J gave up 1 base; unmatched junction bases: 1. The CDR3 is made up of 14 amino acids. In nucleotides, the CDR3 is TGTGCCACCAGCACGGGACAGGGTAACTATGGCTACACCTTC. It codes for CATSTGQGNYGYTF.

This clone was observed once. The chain is built from TRBV6-6 and TRBJ1-1; weak D call: TRBD1 (6 bases). The CDR3 spans 15 residues. Germline V lookup: CDR1 MNHNY, CDR2 SVGAGI (reference sequence). Between the trimmed V and J ends, which lost 2 bases and 5 bases, there was a span of 15 bases. For the CDR3, the DNA is TGTGCCAGCAGTTACCCGGACAGCCCGGGGACTGAAGCTTTCTTT. Its translation is CASSYPDSPGTEAFF.

The rearrangement uses TRBV2 and TRBJ1-5, with 11 bases lining up with TRBD1. The CDR3 length is 16 residues. J lost 6 bases, V lost 0 bases, and 4 bases had no gene match. The V gene's germline CDR1 is SNHLY and CDR2 FYNNEI. The CDR3 loop is CASSEAWTGGGQPQHF. CDR3 coding DNA: TGTGCCAGCAGTGAAGCTTGGACAGGGGGCGGTCAGCCCCAGCATTTT.

This sequence joins TRBV7-6 and TRBJ2-1, with TRBD1 matching 8 bases. The CDR3 contains 16 residues. V lost 4 bases to trimming and J lost 7 bases; unmatched junction nucleotides: 12. Germline V gene lookup returns CDR1 SGHVS and CDR2 FNYEAQ. The CDR3, as DNA: TGTGCCAGCAGCTCGAGATACCAGGGGGCGAGTAATGAGCAGTTCTTC. Residues: CASSSRYQGASNEQFF.

The chain carries TRBV7-2 and TRBJ2-7, with D maybe TRBD2 (5 bases). Trimming removed 1 base at V and 3 bases at J, with 13 bases between. Germline V lookup: CDR1 SGHTA, CDR2 FQGNSA. The CDR3 has 15 residues. The CDR3 reads CASSLDLGLYYEQYF. The CDR3 coding sequence is TGTGCCAGCAGCTTAGATTTAGGACTTTACTACGAGCAGTACTTC.

J is TRBJ2-1 and V is TRBV9, with D perhaps matching TRBD2 (8 bases). Germline CDR1 reads SGDLS; CDR2 reads YYNGEE. The length of the CDR3 is 13 residues. Trimming shortened V by 6 bases and J by 9 bases, and 16 bases separated the two germline ends. CDR3: CASTPGGGFEQFF. As DNA, the CDR3 is TGTGCCAGCACCCCGGGAGGGGGCTTTGAGCAGTTCTTC.

The chain carries TRBV11-2 and TRBJ2-7, with D tentatively TRBD2 (5 bases). V lost 5 bases, J lost 3 bases, and 14 bases lay in between. CDR1 is SGHAT and CDR2 is FQNNGV in the germline V gene. This CDR3 spans 14 amino acids. As DNA, the CDR3 is TGTGCCAGCAGCCTAGCCCAAAACTTCTACGAGCAGTACTTC. The encoded protein is CASSLAQNFYEQYF.

This clone was seen a single time. This chain's CDR3 is CASSFRSDSYNEQFF. CDR3 bases: TGTGCCAGCAGCTTCCGTAGCGACTCCTACAATGAGCAGTTCTTC. The rearrangement joins TRBV13 to TRBJ2-1; D perhaps matches TRBD2 (5 bases). Trimming pared 3 bases from V and 0 bases from J, leaving 9 bases between. The CDR3 is 15 residues long. The germline CDR1 and CDR2 sequences are PRHDT and FYEKMQ (reference sequence).

The V gene is TRBV2, the J gene TRBJ1-6; the match to TRBD1 covers 7 bases. V lost 6 bases to trimming and J lost 10 bases; unmatched junction nucleotides: 12. The CDR3 contains 15 residues. In germline, CDR1 is SNHLY, CDR2 FYNNEI. The CDR3 region is CASRRDSRDASPLHF. In DNA form, the CDR3 reads TGTGCCAGCAGGCGGGACAGTAGAGACGCCTCACCCCTCCACTTT. The full variable domain, completed using reference TRBV2 and TRBJ1-6, is EPEVTQTPSHQVTQMGQEVILRCVPISNHLYFYWYRQILGQKVEFLVSFYNNEISEKSEIFDDQFSVERPDGSNFTLKIRSTKLEDSAMYFCASRRDSRDASPLHFGNGTRLTVT.

The chain joins TRBV4-3 to TRBJ1-6; tentatively, D is TRBD1 (6 bases). V dropped 3 bases and J dropped 6 bases, with 9 bases sitting between them. Germline V CDR1 and CDR2: LGHNA, YSLEER. The CDR3 totals 14 residues. The CDR3 sequence: CASSQDSGNSPLHF. The CDR3 region has the DNA TGCGCCAGCAGCCAGGACAGTGGTAATTCACCCCTCCACTTT.

V is TRBV13 and J is TRBJ1-3, with TRBD1 matching 7 bases. Germline values: CDR1 PRHDT, CDR2 FYEKMQ (reference sequence). There are 16 residues in the CDR3. V shed 6 bases, J shed 1 base, and the junction held 9 bases outside the gene matches. CDR3 bases: TGTGCCAGCAGTCCTCCGACAGGGCGGTCTGGAAACACCATATATTTT. Protein: CASSPPTGRSGNTIYF.

CDR3 loop: CASSLSGTQLYGYTF. Here the CDR3 DNA reads TGTGCCAGCAGTTTATCGGGGACACAACTCTATGGCTACACCTTC. V gene TRBV27 combines with J gene TRBJ1-2; possibly TRBD1 for D (6 bases). Germline CDR1 MNHEY, CDR2 SMNVEV (reference sequence). The CDR3 is 15 residues long. V was cut by 0 bases and J by 4 bases, with 12 bases left in between.

This sequence joins TRBV15 and TRBJ2-6; D might be TRBD1 (5 bases). The V gene's germline CDR1 is LNHNV and CDR2 YYDKDF (reference sequence). CDR3 length: 16 amino acids. V shed 0 bases and J shed 4 bases, with 10 bases lying between them. This chain's CDR3 is CATSRDQGSGANVLTF. CDR3 nucleotide sequence: TGTGCCACCAGCAGAGACCAGGGTTCAGGGGCCAACGTCCTGACTTTC.

The chain is built from TRBV4-1 and TRBJ2-3; D gene uncertain. V was trimmed by 1 base and J by 2 bases, leaving 10 bases between them. Germline V gene data show CDR1 as MGHRA and CDR2 as YSYEKL. The CDR3 is made up of 15 amino acids. The CDR3 sequence is CASSQAAAFTDTQYF. CDR3 nucleotide sequence: TGCGCCAGCAGCCAAGCGGCGGCCTTCACAGATACGCAGTATTTT.

The V gene is TRBV9, the J gene TRBJ1-2; the D is unclear. The germline V gene has CDR1 SGDLS and CDR2 YYNGEE. The CDR3 loop spans 15 amino acids. Trimming stripped 4 bases from V and 2 bases from J, with 15 bases between. CDR3 protein: CASSTPGGKNYGYTF. As DNA, the CDR3 is TGTGCCAGCAGCACCCCTGGAGGCAAAAACTATGGCTACACCTTC.

A word on this clone: At one end, the junction sequence differs from germline, possibly due to a read error. This rearrangement joins TRBV11-1 to TRBJ2-7; a possible D gene is TRBD2 (6 bases). Germline assignment: CDR1 SGHAT and CDR2 FQDESV (reference sequence). The CDR3 runs 13 residues. CDR3 protein: CASNLSGAYEQYF. The DNA of the CDR3 is TGTGCCAGCAACTTATCGGGGGCCTACGAGCAGTACTTC.

The rearrangement uses TRBV5-5 and TRBJ1-4, with D perhaps TRBD1 (6 bases). CDR1 SGHKS and CDR2 YYEKEE come from the germline V gene (reference sequence). The CDR3 contains 15 residues. V lost 5 bases, J lost 3 bases, and 14 bases lay in between. CDR3 in DNA: TGTGCCAGCAGTTCGACAGGCATTGCTAATGAAAAACTGTTTTTT. This sequence encodes CASSSTGIANEKLFF.

This rearrangement joins TRBV6-1 to TRBJ1-5; TRBD1 aligns across 8 bases. The length of the CDR3 is 15 residues. Trimming took 7 bases from V and 6 from J; bases not matched to a gene: 11. Looked up from germline, CDR1 is MNHNS and CDR2 is SASEGT. In DNA, the CDR3 is TGTGCCAGCACGGAGGGACAGGCTCAAGGTCAGCCCCAGCATTTT. Amino acid sequence: CASTEGQAQGQPQHF.

The rearrangement uses TRBV2 and TRBJ2-7; TRBD2 matches at 8 bases. The ends lost 7 bases at V and 2 bases at J; junction bases unmatched: 7. Looked up from germline, CDR1 is SNHLY and CDR2 is FYNNEI. The CDR3 has 14 residues. CDR3 sequence (DNA): TGTGCCAGCAATAGACTAGCGCTCACCTACGAGCAGTACTTC. It yields the protein CASNRLALTYEQYF.